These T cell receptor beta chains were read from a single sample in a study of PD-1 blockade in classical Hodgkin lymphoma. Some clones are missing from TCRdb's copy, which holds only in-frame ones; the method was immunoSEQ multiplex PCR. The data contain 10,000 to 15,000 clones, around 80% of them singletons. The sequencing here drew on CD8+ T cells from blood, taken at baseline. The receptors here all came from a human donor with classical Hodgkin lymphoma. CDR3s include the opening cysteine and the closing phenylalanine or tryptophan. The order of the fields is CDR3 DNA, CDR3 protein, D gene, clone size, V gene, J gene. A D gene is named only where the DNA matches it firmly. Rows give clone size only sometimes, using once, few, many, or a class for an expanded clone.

CDR3 DNA: TGTGCCAGCAGTTGGGGACAGGGGGCGGCCTACGAGCAGTACTTC
CDR3 protein: CASSWGQGAAYEQYF
D gene: TRBD1
clone size: .
V gene: TRBV6-5
J gene: TRBJ2-7

CDR3 DNA: TGTGCCAGCAGTGAACTACAGCCCAATCAGCCCCAGCATTTT
CDR3 protein: CASSELQPNQPQHF
D gene: .
clone size: .
V gene: TRBV6-1
J gene: TRBJ1-5

CDR3 DNA: TGCGCCAGCAGCCTGGGACAGAGAGCTTACGAGCAGTACTTC
CDR3 protein: CASSLGQRAYEQYF
D gene: TRBD1
clone size: .
V gene: TRBV4-1
J gene: TRBJ2-7

CDR3 DNA: TGTGCCACCAGCAGAGACTCAATGGACGGTTCCTACGAGCAGTACTTC
CDR3 protein: CATSRDSMDGSYEQYF
D gene: .
clone size: .
V gene: TRBV15
J gene: TRBJ2-7

CDR3 DNA: TGTGCCAGCAGCCAAGATTTGGCCAGGGGGCCTTACGAGCAGTACTTC
CDR3 protein: CASSQDLARGPYEQYF
D gene: TRBD1
clone size: .
V gene: TRBV4-2
J gene: TRBJ2-7

CDR3 DNA: TGTGCCAGCAGCCCTACCGCCGGGCAGCCCCAGCATTTT
CDR3 protein: CASSPTAGQPQHF
D gene: .
clone size: .
V gene: TRBV7-8
J gene: TRBJ1-5

CDR3 DNA: TGTGCCAGCAGCACCGGGACACGGCCCCTTCAAGAGACCCAGTACTTC
CDR3 protein: CASSTGTRPLQETQYF
D gene: .
clone size: .
V gene: TRBV7-2
J gene: TRBJ2-5

CDR3 DNA: TGTGCCAGCAGTCTTACGGGGTCCGGGGAGCTGTTTTTT
CDR3 protein: CASSLTGSGELFF
D gene: .
clone size: .
V gene: TRBV6-5
J gene: TRBJ2-2

CDR3 DNA: TGTGCCAGCAGCCCGGATGAAAAACTGTTTTTT
CDR3 protein: CASSPDEKLFF
D gene: .
clone size: .
V gene: TRBV7-9
J gene: TRBJ1-4

CDR3 DNA: TGTGCCAGCAGCTTAGCCCCACTGGGGTCAGGGAACACTGAAGCTTTCTTT
CDR3 protein: CASSLAPLGSGNTEAFF
D gene: .
clone size: .
V gene: TRBV11-3
J gene: TRBJ1-1

CDR3 DNA: TGCGCCAGCAGCCAAGATCGGCGGGTTCTGTCCTACGAGCAGTACTTC
CDR3 protein: CASSQDRRVLSYEQYF
D gene: .
clone size: .
V gene: TRBV4-3
J gene: TRBJ2-7

CDR3 DNA: TGTGCCAGCAGTCCTTCTCGCACAGATACGCAGTATTTT
CDR3 protein: CASSPSRTDTQYF
D gene: .
clone size: once
V gene: TRBV27
J gene: TRBJ2-3

CDR3 DNA: TGTGCCAGCAGCCCCGGACAAAACACCGGGGAGCTGTTTTTT
CDR3 protein: CASSPGQNTGELFF
D gene: .
clone size: few
V gene: TRBV7-7
J gene: TRBJ2-2

CDR3 DNA: TGTGCCAGCAAGGGGGGGGCGGACACCGGGGAGCTGTTTTTT
CDR3 protein: CASKGGADTGELFF
D gene: .
clone size: .
V gene: TRBV27
J gene: TRBJ2-2

CDR3 DNA: TGTGCCTGGAGTGTAGCGGGGGGGTTCCAAGAGACCCAGTACTTC
CDR3 protein: CAWSVAGGFQETQYF
D gene: TRBD2
clone size: .
V gene: TRBV30
J gene: TRBJ2-5

CDR3 DNA: TGTGCCAGCAGCTTAGGCCCAACTACAGATACGCAGTATTTT
CDR3 protein: CASSLGPTTDTQYF
D gene: .
clone size: .
V gene: TRBV7-8
J gene: TRBJ2-3

CDR3 DNA: TGTGCCAGTAGTATCTGGGTCAGGGAAAGGTTAGACACTGAAGCTTTCTTT
CDR3 protein: CASSIWVRERLDTEAFF
D gene: .
clone size: .
V gene: TRBV19
J gene: TRBJ1-1

CDR3 DNA: TGTGCCAGCAGCCCCGTCACTAGCGGGGTACAAGAGACCCAGTACTTC
CDR3 protein: CASSPVTSGVQETQYF
D gene: TRBD2
clone size: .
V gene: TRBV4-2
J gene: TRBJ2-5

CDR3 DNA: TGTGCCAGCAGCCAATTCGATCGGGACCTCTATGGCTACACCTTC
CDR3 protein: CASSQFDRDLYGYTF
D gene: .
clone size: once
V gene: TRBV4-2
J gene: TRBJ1-2

CDR3 DNA: TGTGCCAGCAGCTTTGGGACAGGGGGAGCGAATCAGCCCCAGCATTTT
CDR3 protein: CASSFGTGGANQPQHF
D gene: TRBD1
clone size: few
V gene: TRBV7-9
J gene: TRBJ1-5

CDR3 DNA: TGTGCCAGCAGCTTATTAACGGGGGGGGGTGAGCAGTTCTTC
CDR3 protein: CASSLLTGGGEQFF
D gene: TRBD2
clone size: .
V gene: TRBV7-6
J gene: TRBJ2-1

CDR3 DNA: TGTGCCAGCAGCTTAGTAGGGACTACACCCTACGAGCAGTACTTC
CDR3 protein: CASSLVGTTPYEQYF
D gene: TRBD2
clone size: few
V gene: TRBV7-9
J gene: TRBJ2-7

CDR3 DNA: TGTGCCATCGGGAGCCCGGGGGGATCCTATGGCTACACCTTC
CDR3 protein: CAIGSPGGSYGYTF
D gene: .
clone size: .
V gene: TRBV10-3
J gene: TRBJ1-2

CDR3 DNA: TGTGCCAGCAGCGCAGGGAACACTGAAGCTTTCTTT
CDR3 protein: CASSAGNTEAFF
D gene: .
clone size: .
V gene: TRBV4-2
J gene: TRBJ1-1

CDR3 DNA: TGTGCCAGCAGCTTGGGCGGGGGGGCCCCCAAAGAGACCCAGTACTTC
CDR3 protein: CASSLGGGAPKETQYF
D gene: TRBD2
clone size: .
V gene: TRBV5-6
J gene: TRBJ2-5

CDR3 DNA: TGCGCCAGCAGCCAAGCGTTGGGATTCAGCTCCTACGAGCAGTACTTC
CDR3 protein: CASSQALGFSSYEQYF
D gene: .
clone size: .
V gene: TRBV4-1
J gene: TRBJ2-7

CDR3 DNA: TGTGCCAGCAGTGAATGGGGGGTATCGCAAAACATTCAGTACTTC
CDR3 protein: CASSEWGVSQNIQYF
D gene: .
clone size: .
V gene: TRBV2
J gene: TRBJ2-4

CDR3 DNA: TGTGCCAGCGGGCCGGCTAGCAATCAGCCCCAGCATTTT
CDR3 protein: CASGPASNQPQHF
D gene: .
clone size: .
V gene: TRBV27
J gene: TRBJ1-5

CDR3 DNA: TGTGCCAGCAGCTTAGGGCGCTACGAGCAGTACTTC
CDR3 protein: CASSLGRYEQYF
D gene: .
clone size: .
V gene: TRBV7-9
J gene: TRBJ2-7

CDR3 DNA: TGTGCCAGCAGCGTTGGAGGGGACTATGGCTACACCTTC
CDR3 protein: CASSVGGDYGYTF
D gene: .
clone size: .
V gene: TRBV9
J gene: TRBJ1-2

CDR3 DNA: TGTGCCAGCAGCCCAACCCCGGGACAGGCCTATGGCTACACCTTC
CDR3 protein: CASSPTPGQAYGYTF
D gene: TRBD1
clone size: .
V gene: TRBV7-3
J gene: TRBJ1-2

CDR3 DNA: TGTGCCAGCAGCCCGGGACAGAACACTGAAGCTTTCTTT
CDR3 protein: CASSPGQNTEAFF
D gene: .
clone size: once
V gene: TRBV7-9
J gene: TRBJ1-1

CDR3 DNA: TGTGCCAGCAGCACCGGGCCCAGCTCCTACGAGCAGTACTTC
CDR3 protein: CASSTGPSSYEQYF
D gene: .
clone size: .
V gene: TRBV7-6
J gene: TRBJ2-7

CDR3 DNA: TGTGCCAGCAGCGGGACAGGGTGGAGTGGCTACACCTTC
CDR3 protein: CASSGTGWSGYTF
D gene: TRBD1
clone size: few
V gene: TRBV5-4
J gene: TRBJ1-2

CDR3 DNA: TGTGCCAGTAGTATCGAGGGACAGGGAGGGACTGAAGCTTTCTTT
CDR3 protein: CASSIEGQGGTEAFF
D gene: TRBD1
clone size: few
V gene: TRBV19
J gene: TRBJ1-1

CDR3 DNA: TGTGCCAGCGCGGTCGGGGACGGCTTCAATCAGCCCCAGCATTTT
CDR3 protein: CASAVGDGFNQPQHF
D gene: .
clone size: .
V gene: TRBV27
J gene: TRBJ1-5

CDR3 DNA: TGTGCCAGCAGTCAGGGGCCGAACACTGAAGCTTTCTTT
CDR3 protein: CASSQGPNTEAFF
D gene: .
clone size: .
V gene: TRBV2
J gene: TRBJ1-1

CDR3 DNA: TGTGCCAGCATCGAGGGACAGGGGATGGAGCGCTACACCTTC
CDR3 protein: CASIEGQGMERYTF
D gene: TRBD1
clone size: .
V gene: TRBV6-1
J gene: TRBJ1-2

CDR3 DNA: TGTGCCAGCAATCATGGTACGGTAGCCCAGAATGAGCAGTTCTTC
CDR3 protein: CASNHGTVAQNEQFF
D gene: .
clone size: .
V gene: TRBV27
J gene: TRBJ2-1

CDR3 DNA: TGTGCCAGCAGTGTTACGGGACGGGCTGAAGCTTTCTTT
CDR3 protein: CASSVTGRAEAFF
D gene: .
clone size: few
V gene: TRBV2
J gene: TRBJ1-1

CDR3 DNA: TGCGCCAGCAGCGCGAACAGGGGGTCCTACAATGAGCAGTTCTTC
CDR3 protein: CASSANRGSYNEQFF
D gene: TRBD1
clone size: .
V gene: TRBV4-3
J gene: TRBJ2-1

CDR3 DNA: TGTGCCAGCAGTTTACTACCCGCCTATCTAGCGGGGGGGCCGAACACCGGGGAGCTGTTTTTT
CDR3 protein: CASSLLPAYLAGGPNTGELFF
D gene: TRBD2
clone size: .
V gene: TRBV27
J gene: TRBJ2-2

CDR3 DNA: TGTGCCAGCAGCTTAGTAATGGGACAGTCCTATGGCTACACCTTC
CDR3 protein: CASSLVMGQSYGYTF
D gene: TRBD1
clone size: .
V gene: TRBV7-6
J gene: TRBJ1-2

CDR3 DNA: TGTGCCAGCAGTGGGCCCGAGAGGACTTACGAGCAGTACTTC
CDR3 protein: CASSGPERTYEQYF
D gene: .
clone size: .
V gene: TRBV2
J gene: TRBJ2-7

CDR3 DNA: TGTGCCAGCAGCGTGCTAGCGGACCAAGGAGAGACCCAGTACTTC
CDR3 protein: CASSVLADQGETQYF
D gene: TRBD2
clone size: .
V gene: TRBV2
J gene: TRBJ2-5

CDR3 DNA: TGTGCCTGGAGTCCAGGGGAAGGGAATCAGCCCCAGCATTTT
CDR3 protein: CAWSPGEGNQPQHF
D gene: .
clone size: .
V gene: TRBV30
J gene: TRBJ1-5

CDR3 DNA: TGTGCCAGCAGTTTCAGGACAGGGGGCACTGAAGCTTTCTTT
CDR3 protein: CASSFRTGGTEAFF
D gene: TRBD1
clone size: .
V gene: TRBV28
J gene: TRBJ1-1

CDR3 DNA: TGTGCCAGCAGCCACGAGGGACAGGGTGTCTATGGCTACACCTTC
CDR3 protein: CASSHEGQGVYGYTF
D gene: TRBD1
clone size: medium-sized
V gene: TRBV14
J gene: TRBJ1-2